The 17 T cell receptor beta chains below come from one sample, sequenced in a study of human T cells and chemical hapten exposure. As to time point: pre-sensitization, week 0. Treatment denoted: therapeutic diphenylcyclopropenone sensitization with weekly scalp DPC. TCRdb recomputed calls from the RACE reads with MiXCR, one row per CDR3 protein. This sample has about 260,000 distinct CDR3 sequences; about 8.1% occur once, and the top ten carry about 2.1%. Sequenced material: whole blood, taken in connection with sensitization to the hapten diphenylcyclopropenone (DPC). Every receptor here comes from a woman aged 35 to 49 with alopecia areata. Some clones in this sample may be carry-over from other donors' samples.

The sample holds many counts of this clonotype. The chain has TRBV6-2 or TRBV6-3 and TRBJ1-1; a weak D match, TRBD1 (5 bases). CDR1 MNHEY and CDR2 SVGEGT come from the germline V gene. V lost 2 bases, J lost 8 bases, and 12 bases lay in between. This CDR3 contains 13 residues. The chain's CDR3 is CASSYGGIIEAFF. In nucleotides, the CDR3 is TGTGCCAGCAGTTACGGGGGTATAATAGAAGCTTTCTTT.

The V and J genes are TRBV6-2 or TRBV6-3 and TRBJ1-1, with a possible D match to TRBD1 (6 bases). The CDR3 is 14 residues long. V dropped 2 bases and J dropped 7 bases, with 14 bases sitting between them. Germline values: CDR1 MNHEY, CDR2 SVGEGT. The CDR3 DNA reads TGTGCCAGCAGTTACACGGGGGCGCAGGGTGAAGCTTTCTTT. Translated: CASSYTGAQGEAFF.

This chain connects TRBV6-2 or TRBV6-3 to TRBJ2-7; 10 bases are shared with TRBD2. Germline assignment: CDR1 MNHEY and CDR2 SVGEGT. Trimming at V came to 6 bases and at J to 3 bases, leaving 14 bases not matched to a gene. The CDR3 loop spans 17 amino acids. The CDR3 sequence: CASSHTLTSGKFYEQYF. The CDR3 DNA sequence: TGTGCCAGCAGCCACACCCTCACTAGCGGGAAGTTCTACGAGCAGTACTTC.

V and J are TRBV7-6 and TRBJ2-2; 10 nucleotides line up with TRBD2. V trimming: 8 bases; J trimming: 2 bases; junction bases outside the gene matches: 5. The length of the CDR3 is 15 residues. Germline CDR1 reads SGHVS; CDR2 reads FNYEAQ. The CDR3 protein is CASRRTSGNTGELFF. The DNA of the CDR3 is TGTGCCAGCCGTAGGACTAGCGGAAACACCGGGGAGCTGTTTTTT.

This chain links TRBV6-2 or TRBV6-3 with TRBJ2-7; 7 bases are a match to TRBD2. CDR1 and CDR2 (germline): MNHEY, SVGEGT. V lost 2 bases, J lost 3 bases, and 7 bases stayed unmatched. The CDR3 contains 15 residues. The DNA of the CDR3 is TGTGCCAGCAGTTACCCCGCCGGGACTATCTACGAGCAGTACTTC. Translating gives CASSYPAGTIYEQYF.

The sample holds a few counts of this clonotype. The gene calls are TRBV29-1 and TRBJ2-1, with TRBD2 as a possible D gene (5 bases). The CDR3 loop spans 14 amino acids. Germline V lookup: CDR1 SQVTM, CDR2 ANQGSEA. The V end was cut by 4 bases, the J end by 4 bases, with 14 bases between. This chain's CDR3 is CSVVASSVYNEQFF. CDR3 nucleotide sequence: TGCAGCGTTGTGGCTAGCAGTGTTTACAATGAGCAGTTCTTC.

The chain links TRBV6-1 to TRBJ2-7; D possibly corresponds to TRBD2 (5 bases). In germline, CDR1 is MNHNS, CDR2 SASEGT. V dropped 6 bases and J dropped 0 bases, with 15 bases sitting between them. This CDR3 comprises 15 residues. The CDR3 coding sequence is TGTGCCAGCAGCCTCTGGACTGTGAGCTCCTACGAGCAGTACTTC. Translated, it gives CASSLWTVSSYEQYF.

The chain carries TRBV11-2 and TRBJ2-1; 8 bases line up with TRBD1. Germline V gene data show CDR1 as SGHAT and CDR2 as FQNNGV. CDR3 length: 13 residues. The J segment lost 9 bases and the V segment lost 3 bases, leaving 4 bases of the junction unmatched. The DNA for the CDR3 is TGTGCCAGCAGCTTGGGCAGGGGGCTTGAGCAGTTCTTC. Translating gives CASSLGRGLEQFF.

The V and J genes are TRBV4-1 and TRBJ2-1, with D possibly being TRBD2 (6 bases). The CDR3 is 16 amino acids. Germline V CDR1 and CDR2: MGHRA, YSYEKL. Trimming removed 4 bases at V and 1 base at J, with 14 bases between. The CDR3 coding sequence is TGCGCCAGCAGCCGAAGACTAGATGGGTCCTACAATGAGCAGTTCTTC. Translation gives CASSRRLDGSYNEQFF.

The table lists this clonotype with many counts. The genes are TRBV6-2 or TRBV6-3 and TRBJ1-5, with 9 bases that match TRBD1. V lost 6 bases to trimming and J lost 7 bases; unmatched junction nucleotides: 7. The CDR3 runs 14 residues. Germline lookup yields CDR1 MNHEY and CDR2 SVGEGT. CDR3 DNA sequence: TGTGCCAGCAGCGTGGGACAGGGAAGGCAGCCCCAGCATTTT. Its protein product is CASSVGQGRQPQHF.

This clonotype was seen only a few times. The V call is TRBV29-1, the J call TRBJ1-2; 7 bases match TRBD1. Unmatched junction bases numbered 8, after V lost 7 bases and J lost 6 bases. CDR1 and CDR2 from the germline V gene are SQVTM and ANQGSEA. The CDR3 is made up of 12 amino acids. CDR3 region: CSAYEGGDGYTF. The CDR3 DNA reads TGCAGCGCCTACGAAGGGGGCGATGGCTACACCTTC.

This clonotype has only a few counts. The V and J genes are TRBV6-2 or TRBV6-3 and TRBJ2-1; 11 bases line up with TRBD1. After removal of 10 bases from V and 9 bases from J, the junction contained 5 bases not matched to a gene. Germline values: CDR1 MNHEY, CDR2 SVGEGT. CDR3 length equals 12 residues. The CDR3 spells CATGQGATEQFF. In nucleotides, the CDR3 is TGTGCCACTGGACAGGGGGCAACTGAGCAGTTCTTC.

This clonotype has a handful of counts. V gene TRBV20-1 combines with J gene TRBJ2-7, with a weak D call TRBD2 (6 bases). CDR3 length: 15 residues. Germline CDR1 and CDR2: DFQATT and SNEGSKA (reference sequence). V lost 1 base and J lost 3, with 16 bases in between. The CDR3, as DNA: TGCAGTGCTAGAGGAGGCGGTGCCGGGAGCTACGAGCAGTACTTC. Translating it yields CSARGGGAGSYEQYF.

This clonotype has a handful of counts. This chain links TRBV20-1 with TRBJ2-3, with 7 nucleotides matching TRBD2. This CDR3 is 15 amino acids long. Germline V gene sequence: CDR1 DFQATT, CDR2 SNEGSKA (reference sequence). The ends lost 1 base at V and 0 bases at J; junction bases unmatched: 4. CDR3 DNA: TGCAGTGCTAGAGGGGGACTACTTAGCACAGATACGCAGTATTTT. Its translation: CSARGGLLSTDTQYF.

This clonotype appeared many times. The chain employs TRBV9 and TRBJ2-5; 9 bases match TRBD2. The CDR3 is made up of 14 amino acids. Germline CDR1 SGDLS, CDR2 YYNGEE. After removal of 4 bases from V and 4 bases from J, the junction contained 5 bases not matched to a gene. CDR3 amino acids: CASSPGTSSETQYF. DNA of the CDR3: TGTGCCAGCAGCCCCGGGACTAGCTCAGAGACCCAGTACTTC.

The table lists this clonotype with many counts. The chain recombines TRBV4-1 with TRBJ2-3; a weak D match, TRBD2 (5 bases). This CDR3 region has 17 residues. CDR1 is MGHRA and CDR2 is YSYEKL in the germline V gene. Trimming cost V 0 bases and J 0 bases, with 13 bases left between them. The CDR3 DNA reads as TGCGCCAGCAGCCAAGAAAGCCAAGCGGTTAGCACAGATACGCAGTATTTT. Protein: CASSQESQAVSTDTQYF.

This clonotype was counted only a few times. The genes are TRBV5-1 and TRBJ2-3, with a weak D call TRBD2 (5 bases). Looked up from germline, CDR1 is SGHRS and CDR2 is YFSETQ. V lost 0 bases to trimming and J lost 1 base, with 9 bases between them. This CDR3 region has 15 residues. CDR3 DNA: TGCGCCAGCAGCTTGGGGAGCGGCCGCACAGATACGCAGTATTTT. Amino acid sequence: CASSLGSGRTDTQYF.